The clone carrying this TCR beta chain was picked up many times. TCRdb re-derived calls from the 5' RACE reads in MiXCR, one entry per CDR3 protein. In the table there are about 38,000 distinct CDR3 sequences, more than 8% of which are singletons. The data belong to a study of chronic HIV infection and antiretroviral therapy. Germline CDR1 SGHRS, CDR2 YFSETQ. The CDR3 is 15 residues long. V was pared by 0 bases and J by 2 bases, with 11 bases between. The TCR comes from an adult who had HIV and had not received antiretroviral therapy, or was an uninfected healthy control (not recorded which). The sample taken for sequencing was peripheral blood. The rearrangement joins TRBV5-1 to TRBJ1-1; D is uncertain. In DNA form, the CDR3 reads TGCGCCAGCAGCTTGGAGGGCAGCCTAAACACTGAAGCTTTCTTT. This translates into CASSLEGSLNTEAFF.